This T cell receptor (beta chain) was sequenced in a study of identifying expanded T cells in peripheral blood. The length of the CDR3 is 17 residues. The junction had 9 bases not matched to a gene; V was cut back by 4 bases and J by 5 bases. CDR1 is SGHRS and CDR2 is YFSETQ in the germline V gene. The data were produced by immunoSEQ multiplex PCR, yet TCRdb's version contains in-frame clones alone and is incomplete. The table lists 100,000 to 150,000 clones, 75% to 90% of them singletons. The chain carries TRBV5-1 and TRBJ2-2; 12 bases are shared with TRBD1. Sequences were obtained from blood. The receptor's source is a person aged 18-69 years in good health. Here the CDR3 DNA reads TGCGCCAGCAGCGTGGATCCGGGACAGGGGGCGACCGGGGAGCTGTTTTTT. Translation gives CASSVDPGQGATGELFF.